The next 24 T cell receptor beta chains were all read from a single sample in a study of regulatory T cells in long-lasting Graves disease. Time point specified: newly diagnosed GD, antithyroid drugs for less than 3 months. From RNA extracted from PBMCs, the TCR library was made. Researchers made TCR beta libraries by using iRepertoire HTBI primers and running Arm-PCR on CDR3 regions. TCRdb reanalysed the multiplex PCR reads using MiXCR and keeps one entry per CDR3 protein. The sample records 620,000 or so distinct CDR3 sequences, approximately 15% being singletons. This sample also belongs to another study, concerning T cells in Graves' hyperthyroidism and ophthalmopathy.

The material was peripheral blood mononuclear cells (PBMCs), obtained at new diagnosis, from a patient treated with antithyroid drugs. All receptors come from a young woman with Graves disease.

This clonotype was counted at least ten times. J is TRBJ1-5 and V is TRBV2; D not resolved. Germline CDR1 SNHLY, CDR2 FYNNEI. This CDR3 is built from 13 residues. The V end was cut by 4 bases, the J end by 2 bases, with 6 bases between. This CDR3 reads CASSVWGNQPQHF. The CDR3 region has the DNA TGTGCCAGCAGTGTTTGGGGCAATCAGCCCCAGCATTTT.

This rearrangement joins TRBV6-1 to TRBJ2-4; TRBD2 matches at 10 bases. The CDR3 is 18 amino acids. V lost 1 base, J lost 8 bases, and 14 bases stayed unmatched. The germline CDR1 and CDR2 sequences are MNHNS and SASEGT. CDR3: CASSEEVASGSPGDIQYF. The CDR3 nucleotides are TGTGCCAGCAGTGAAGAGGTGGCTAGCGGGAGTCCTGGAGACATTCAGTACTTC.

Only a few counts were recorded for this clonotype. The chain uses TRBV27 and TRBJ1-2; D is perhaps TRBD1 (5 bases). Germline CDR1 MNHEY, CDR2 SMNVEV (reference sequence). The CDR3 is 16 residues long. The germline V and J ends were trimmed by 2 bases and 4 bases, with 17 bases remaining between them. The CDR3 DNA is TGTGCCAGCAGTTTAGGAGCAGGGAAAGTCGTCTATGGCTACACCTTC. Its translation is CASSLGAGKVVYGYTF.

At least ten counts were recorded for this clonotype. V usage is TRBV27 and J usage is TRBJ1-6; the match to TRBD1 covers 9 bases. CDR1 is MNHEY, CDR2 SMNVEV, per germline (reference sequence). The CDR3 length is 15 residues. V dropped 6 bases and J dropped 4; count of bases not matched to a gene: 4. Written as DNA, the CDR3 is TGTGCCAGCAGCCTTGGACAGGGGTATAATTCACCCCTCCACTTT. Protein product: CASSLGQGYNSPLHF.

This clonotype was seen only a few times. The chain is built from TRBV20-1 and TRBJ2-6; D call uncertain. This CDR3 contains 12 residues. Trimming took off 3 bases at V and 4 bases at J, with 4 bases between the two ends. CDR1 DFQATT and CDR2 SNEGSKA come from the germline V gene (reference sequence). The CDR3 loop reads CSASGGANVLTF. In DNA, the CDR3 is TGCAGTGCTAGTGGGGGGGCCAACGTCCTGACTTTC.

This chain joins TRBV20-1 and TRBJ2-5, with 8 positions matching TRBD1. Germline lookup yields CDR1 DFQATT and CDR2 SNEGSKA (reference sequence). This CDR3 is 16 amino acids long. The junction had 13 bases not matched to a gene; V was cut back by 3 bases and J by 4 bases. The CDR3 coding sequence is TGCAGTGCTAGTGGAACCCAGGGGGCCACACCAGAGACCCAGTACTTC. Its protein is CSASGTQGATPETQYF.

On this clonotype itself: With a far larger clone one base away, a read error is the likely cause. V gene TRBV6-2 or TRBV6-3 combines with J gene TRBJ1-5; no clear D. CDR1 is MNHEY, CDR2 SVGEGT, per germline. The CDR3 extends over 16 amino acids. The CDR3 coding sequence is TGTGCCAGCAGTGACGGACGGTACTATAGCAATCAGCCCCAGCGTTTT. Encoded protein: CASSDGRYYSNQPQRF.

This clonotype was detected many times. The chain recombines TRBV6-1 with TRBJ1-2; 12 bases fit TRBD1. After removal of 6 bases from V and 2 bases from J, the junction contained 10 bases not matched to a gene. Germline lookup yields CDR1 MNHNS and CDR2 SASEGT. CDR3 length: 17 amino acids. CDR3 protein: CASSLVGQGASNYGYTF. Here the CDR3 DNA reads TGTGCCAGCAGCCTGGTGGGACAGGGGGCTTCGAACTATGGCTACACCTTC.

Only a few counts were recorded for this clonotype. The chain recombines TRBV28 with TRBJ2-7; possibly TRBD1 for D (5 bases). In germline, CDR1 is MDHEN, CDR2 SYDVKM. The ends were cut back, 7 bases at V and 3 bases at J, with 16 bases in the middle. This CDR3 region has 14 residues. As DNA, the CDR3 is TGTGCCAGCAAAGAATATTTCGACAGCTACGAGCAGTACTTC. Translated: CASKEYFDSYEQYF.

This clonotype was picked up a small number of times. The chain joins TRBV2 to TRBJ1-3, with D maybe TRBD1 (6 bases). Germline CDR1 is SNHLY and CDR2 is FYNNEI. The V gene lost 7 bases and the J gene lost 2 bases, with 9 bases spanning the gap. The CDR3 runs 13 residues. CDR3: CASNRVAGNTIYF. DNA of the CDR3: TGTGCCAGCAACAGGGTGGCTGGAAACACCATATATTTT.

In its sample, this clonotype was seen many times. The chain joins TRBV11-3 to TRBJ2-3, with D possibly TRBD2 on 5 matching bases. Germline CDR1 reads SGHNT; CDR2 reads YENEEA. This CDR3 contains 13 residues. V was clipped by 5 bases and J by 4 bases, with 10 bases between them. CDR3 sequence (DNA): TGTGCCAGCAGCGCGACGAGGGCAGATACGCAGTATTTT. It encodes CASSATRADTQYF.

This clonotype was seen ten or more times. This chain uses TRBV7-9 with TRBJ2-7; no reliable D call. Looked up from germline, CDR1 is SEHNR and CDR2 is FQNEAQ (reference sequence). The CDR3 loop spans 12 amino acids. The V end lost 1 base, the J end lost 5 bases, and 6 bases lay between the germline ends. The CDR3 nucleotides are TGTGCCAGCAGCTTAGGTCGGGACGAGCAGTACTTC. Residues: CASSLGRDEQYF. The entire variable domain, with the rest obtained from reference TRBV7-9 and TRBJ2-7, is as follows: DTGVSQNPRHKITKRGQNVTFRCDPISEHNRLYWYRQTLGQGPEFLTYFQNEAQLEKSRLLSDRFSAERPKGSFSTLEIQRTEQGDSAMYLCASSLGRDEQYFGPGTRLTVT.

This clonotype showed up many times. The chain has TRBV28 and TRBJ2-1; 10 bases fit TRBD2. V was pared by 6 bases and J by 1 base, with 6 bases of the junction left unmatched. This CDR3 has 16 amino acids. Per germline, CDR1 MDHEN and CDR2 SYDVKM. The CDR3 protein is CASSGASGSSYNEQFF. DNA of the CDR3: TGTGCCAGCAGCGGGGCTAGCGGGAGTTCCTACAATGAGCAGTTCTTC.

The chain joins TRBV10-3 to TRBJ2-2; D gene uncertain. Germline V gene sequence: CDR1 ENHRY, CDR2 SYGVKD. This CDR3 region has 15 residues. V was clipped by 10 bases and J by 5 bases, with 20 bases between them. CDR3 in amino acids: CASRYSGFLTGELFF. The CDR3 DNA reads TGTGCCAGCAGATATTCAGGTTTTTTGACCGGGGAGCTGTTTTTT.

This clonotype was seen a few times. The chain employs TRBV9 and TRBJ2-4; D is undetermined. The CDR3 has 14 amino acids. V dropped 0 bases and J dropped 7 bases, with 11 bases sitting between them. Germline values: CDR1 SGDLS, CDR2 YYNGEE. The CDR3 is CASSVGLGQNIQYF. The DNA of the CDR3 is TGTGCCAGCAGCGTAGGGCTGGGTCAGAACATTCAGTACTTC.

This clonotype showed up just a few times. The V gene is TRBV29-1, the J gene TRBJ1-5; a weak D match, TRBD1 (6 bases). The V gene lost 6 bases and the J gene lost 6 bases, with 9 bases spanning the gap. Germline CDR1 is SQVTM and CDR2 is ANQGSEA. The CDR3 length is 11 residues. Here the CDR3 DNA reads TGCAGCGTACAGGGCCCTCAGCCCCAGCATTTT. Its translation: CSVQGPQPQHF.

The sample holds many counts of this clonotype. The rearrangement joins TRBV7-3 to TRBJ1-1; 7 bases map to TRBD1. The CDR3 extends over 14 amino acids. CDR1 SGHTA and CDR2 FQGTGA come from the germline V gene. After removal of 2 bases from V and 5 bases from J, the junction contained 5 bases not matched to a gene. The CDR3 DNA reads as TGTGCCAGCAGCTTAGTAGGGGGCGAGACTGAAGCTTTCTTT. Residues: CASSLVGGETEAFF.

This clonotype appeared many times. The J gene is TRBJ1-3, the V gene TRBV9; D unresolved. The CDR3 runs 15 residues. The germline V gene encodes CDR1 SGDLS and CDR2 YYNGEE. Trimming removed 0 bases at V and 1 base at J, with 8 bases between. In nucleotides, the CDR3 is TGTGCCAGCAGCGTAGAGGAGTCTTCTGGAAACACCATATATTTT. Protein sequence: CASSVEESSGNTIYF.

The chain recombines TRBV20-1 with TRBJ2-5; 14 bases fit TRBD2. The CDR3 has 19 amino acids. J was trimmed by 1 base and V by 0 bases; bases with no gene match: 10. CDR1 is DFQATT and CDR2 is SNEGSKA in the germline V gene (reference sequence). CDR3 bases: TGCAGTGCTAGAGAAAAACGACTAGCGGGAGGGCCCTCCCAAGAGACCCAGTACTTC. Translating it yields CSAREKRLAGGPSQETQYF.

This chain links TRBV6-2 or TRBV6-3 with TRBJ2-1; D perhaps matches TRBD2 (5 bases). Trimming removed 2 bases from V and 5 bases from J, with 10 bases in between. Germline V gene lookup returns CDR1 MNHEY and CDR2 SVGEGT. The CDR3 is 14 amino acids. CDR3 protein: CASSYTELDNEQFF. CDR3 nucleotides: TGTGCCAGCAGTTACACCGAACTAGACAATGAGCAGTTCTTC.

The chain couples TRBV28 to TRBJ1-6; no clear D. V was cut by 6 bases and J by 0 bases, with 15 bases left in between. The CDR3 is 17 amino acids. Germline values: CDR1 MDHEN, CDR2 SYDVKM. CDR3 nucleotide sequence: TGTGCCAGCAGGGCCTCCGGACCCGGCTCCTATAATTCACCCCTCCACTTT. Its translation: CASRASGPGSYNSPLHF. The variable domain in full, completed from reference TRBV28 and TRBJ1-6, reads DVKVTQSSRYLVKRTGEKVFLECVQDMDHENMFWYRQDPGLGLRLIYFSYDVKMKEKGDIPEGYSVSREKKERFSLILESASTNQTSMYLCASRASGPGSYNSPLHFGNGTRLTVT.

This chain connects TRBV12-5 to TRBJ2-6; D unresolved. The germline CDR1 and CDR2 sequences are LGHNT and FRNRAP. V was pared by 6 bases and J by 0 bases, with 3 bases between. The CDR3 has 13 residues. The CDR3 DNA reads as TGTGCTAGTGGGGTCTCTGGGGCCAACGTCCTGACTTTC. It specifies CASGVSGANVLTF.

This clonotype has at least ten counts. This chain uses TRBV28 with TRBJ2-4; TRBD2 matches at 15 bases. The germline V gene has CDR1 MDHEN and CDR2 SYDVKM. After removal of 2 bases from V and 0 bases from J, the junction contained 8 bases not matched to a gene. The CDR3 extends over 20 amino acids. In nucleotides, the CDR3 is TGTGCCAGCAGTTTAAGGGCCGGGACTAGCGGGGGGCTAGCCAAAAACATTCAGTACTTC. It translates to CASSLRAGTSGGLAKNIQYF.

In this sample, this clonotype turned up a few times. The chain is built from TRBV20-1 and TRBJ1-3; D ambiguous. The CDR3 has 16 residues. The germline gives CDR1 DFQATT, CDR2 SNEGSKA (reference sequence). V dropped 0 bases and J dropped 2 bases, with 14 bases sitting between them. Written as DNA, the CDR3 is TGCAGTGCTAGAGAAGTTTTTTCGGGGACTGGAAACACCATATATTTT. This codes for CSAREVFSGTGNTIYF.